This TCR beta chain comes out of a study of vaccination and CD4 T cells after COVID-19. Study summary: Cells were stimulated with overlapping spike peptide pools from SARS-CoV-2, HCoV-NL63, HCoV-OC43 and HCoV-229E. Either a CEFX pool, an HIV-1 Nef pool, or no peptide was added to control cultures.

As for treatment: approximately 9-day PBMC culture with coronavirus spike peptide pools or control peptides (ViraFEST assay). This clonotype was recorded a few times. No antigen is known for it. With V trimmed by 4 bases and J by 0 bases, 5 bases remained unmatched. Germline V gene sequence: CDR1 MNHEY, CDR2 SVGAGI. This CDR3 has 15 amino acids. Cultured CD4+ T cells had their DNA profiled by the Oncomine TCR Beta short-read assay. Cultured CD4+ T cells were the source of extracted genomic DNA. TCRdb reprocessed the PCR reads via MiXCR and lists one record per CDR3 protein. The table lists roughly 3,000 distinct CDR3 sequences, about 33% of them singletons, with approximately 30% in the top ten.

The chain joins TRBV6-5 to TRBJ1-2; TRBD1 matches 7 bases. The material sequenced was CD4+ T cells from blood, cultured in vitro. The origin of this receptor is a human donor who had recovered from COVID-19. The CDR3 bases are TGTGCCAGCAGTTTAACCGGGACAGCTAACTATGGCTACACCTTC. Translation: CASSLTGTANYGYTF.